The rows below give T cell receptor beta chains drawn from one sample of a study of T cells after yellow fever vaccination. MiXCR was run by TCRdb on the 5' RACE reads, yielding one entry per CDR3 protein. In the table there are 45,000 to 60,000 distinct CDR3 sequences, about 5% of which are singletons. Sequencing was performed on PBMCs, either bulk or a sorted T-cell subset (CD4+, CD8+, memory, or dextramer-sorted; not recorded which), taken on the day of the yellow fever booster vaccination. The receptor source for this set is a man aged 18 to 30 who received the YFV17D yellow fever vaccine. CDR3s include the opening cysteine and the closing phenylalanine or tryptophan. Fields, in order: clone size, D gene, V gene, J gene, CDR3 protein, CDR3 DNA. D genes are given only for firm matches. Clone sizes are given selectively: once, few, many, or a class where the clone is expanded.

clone_size: many; d_call: TRBD1; v_call: TRBV4-3; j_call: TRBJ2-5; cdr3_aa: CASSRGQGGTQYF; cdr3_nt: TGCGCCAGCAGCCGGGGACAGGGGGGAACCCAGTACTTC
clone_size: many; d_call: TRBD1; v_call: TRBV4-2; j_call: TRBJ1-5; cdr3_aa: CASSPAITDRGNQPQHF; cdr3_nt: TGTGCCAGCAGCCCGGCCATTACGGACAGGGGCAATCAGCCCCAGCATTTT
clone_size: many; d_call: NA; v_call: TRBV4-2; j_call: TRBJ1-1; cdr3_aa: CASSQEGLTTEAFF; cdr3_nt: TGTGCCAGCAGCCAAGAAGGGTTGACCACTGAAGCTTTCTTT
clone_size: many; d_call: NA; v_call: TRBV5-1; j_call: TRBJ2-4; cdr3_aa: CASSLAEAAPAKNIQYF; cdr3_nt: TGCGCCAGCAGCTTGGCCGAGGCAGCTCCGGCCAAAAACATTCAGTACTTC
clone_size: few; d_call: TRBD1; v_call: TRBV5-1; j_call: TRBJ1-1; cdr3_aa: CASSPSQGWHTEAFF; cdr3_nt: TGCGCCAGCAGCCCATCACAGGGGTGGCACACTGAAGCTTTCTTT
clone_size: many; d_call: NA; v_call: TRBV5-1; j_call: TRBJ1-1; cdr3_aa: CASSLAGVTEAFF; cdr3_nt: TGCGCCAGCAGCTTGGCGGGGGTAACTGAAGCTTTCTTT
clone_size: many; d_call: NA; v_call: TRBV7-2; j_call: TRBJ2-5; cdr3_aa: CASSNRQPQETQYF; cdr3_nt: TGTGCCAGCAGCAATCGACAGCCCCAAGAGACCCAGTACTTC
clone_size: NA; d_call: TRBD1; v_call: TRBV7-2; j_call: TRBJ1-5; cdr3_aa: CASSLQGQSNQPQHF; cdr3_nt: TGTGCCAGCAGCCTCCAGGGACAGAGCAATCAGCCCCAGCATTTT
clone_size: few; d_call: NA; v_call: TRBV5-5; j_call: TRBJ1-2; cdr3_aa: CASSPQGSRNGYTF; cdr3_nt: TGTGCCAGCAGCCCCCAAGGATCTCGGAATGGCTACACCTTC
clone_size: many; d_call: NA; v_call: TRBV7-3; j_call: TRBJ2-1; cdr3_aa: CASSSSSTNEQFF; cdr3_nt: TGTGCCAGCAGCTCCAGTTCAACTAATGAGCAGTTCTTC
clone_size: many; d_call: NA; v_call: TRBV6-2/TRBV6-3; j_call: TRBJ1-2; cdr3_aa: CASSYSSGYTF; cdr3_nt: TGTGCCAGCAGTTACTCCAGCGGCTACACCTTC
clone_size: few; d_call: NA; v_call: TRBV7-8; j_call: TRBJ2-2; cdr3_aa: CASTKEGIHFTGELFF; cdr3_nt: TGTGCCAGCACTAAAGAGGGGATTCACTTCACCGGGGAGCTGTTTTTT
clone_size: few; d_call: TRBD1; v_call: TRBV9; j_call: TRBJ2-7; cdr3_aa: CASSALGQGPGEQYF; cdr3_nt: TGTGCCAGCAGCGCGTTGGGACAGGGGCCTGGGGAGCAGTACTTC
clone_size: many; d_call: NA; v_call: TRBV20-1; j_call: TRBJ1-2; cdr3_aa: CSARRPGQYTF; cdr3_nt: TGCAGTGCTAGAAGGCCAGGCCAATACACCTTC
clone_size: many; d_call: NA; v_call: TRBV7-2; j_call: TRBJ2-3; cdr3_aa: CASSSDSMGTDTQYF; cdr3_nt: TGTGCCAGCAGCTCCGATAGCATGGGCACAGATACGCAGTATTTT
clone_size: NA; d_call: NA; v_call: TRBV12-3/TRBV12-4; j_call: TRBJ2-7; cdr3_aa: CASSLAARAFNYEQYF; cdr3_nt: TGTGCCAGCAGTTTAGCTGCCAGGGCTTTTAACTACGAGCAGTACTTC
clone_size: many; d_call: NA; v_call: TRBV5-1; j_call: TRBJ1-2; cdr3_aa: CASSLQGIDYGYTF; cdr3_nt: TGCGCCAGCAGCTTGCAGGGAATCGACTATGGCTACACCTTC
clone_size: NA; d_call: NA; v_call: TRBV3-1; j_call: TRBJ2-7; cdr3_aa: CASSQERLSYEQYF; cdr3_nt: TGTGCCAGCAGCCAAGAACGTCTCTCCTACGAGCAGTACTTC
clone_size: many; d_call: NA; v_call: TRBV11-2; j_call: TRBJ2-5; cdr3_aa: CASSLVSRETQYF; cdr3_nt: TGTGCCAGCAGCTTAGTCTCCCGGGAGACCCAGTACTTC
clone_size: NA; d_call: TRBD2; v_call: TRBV7-3; j_call: TRBJ2-2; cdr3_aa: CASSLSGVDGELFF; cdr3_nt: TGTGCCAGCAGTCTTAGCGGGGTTGACGGGGAGCTGTTTTTT
clone_size: many; d_call: TRBD2; v_call: TRBV7-3; j_call: TRBJ2-3; cdr3_aa: CASSLGLAADTQYF; cdr3_nt: TGTGCCAGCAGCTTGGGACTAGCGGCAGATACGCAGTATTTT